Here is one T cell receptor beta chain with its context. Its specificity is not known. This sample is part of a study of cytomegalovirus exposure and HLA in healthy donors. Overall study context: The roughly 110 validation repertoires were produced on the same platform as the roughly 690 repertoires of the first cohort. This was reported in a later analysis. Study-level findings and limits: Reports described diagnosis of cytomegalovirus status by the classifier as highly specific and sensitive.

From germline, CDR1 is SEHNR and CDR2 FQNEAQ (reference sequence). The CDR3 length is 16 residues. The V gene lost 6 bases and the J gene lost 4 bases, with 19 bases spanning the gap. The approximately 130-subject validation cohort, separate from the roughly 700-subject first cohort, included the donors. Repertoires were generated with immunoSEQ multiplex PCR, while TCRdb's copy carries only in-frame clones and drops some. Of 120,000 or so clones listed, 70% to 90% are singletons. Specimen: PBMCs. This TCR came from a man aged 18 to 29 in good health and CMV-seropositive. This chain links TRBV7-9 with TRBJ1-5, with a tentative D call TRBD1 (6 bases). This CDR3 is CASSPQAGGPNQPQHF. CDR3 nucleotides: TGTGCCAGCAGTCCCCAGGCCGGGGGGCCTAATCAGCCCCAGCATTTT. The full variable domain, with the rest looked up from reference TRBV7-9 and TRBJ1-5, is DTGVSQNPRHKITKRGQNVTFRCDPISEHNRLYWYRQTLGQGPEFLTYFQNEAQLEKSRLLSDRFSAERPKGSFSTLEIQRTEQGDSAMYLCASSPQAGGPNQPQHFGDGTRLSIL.